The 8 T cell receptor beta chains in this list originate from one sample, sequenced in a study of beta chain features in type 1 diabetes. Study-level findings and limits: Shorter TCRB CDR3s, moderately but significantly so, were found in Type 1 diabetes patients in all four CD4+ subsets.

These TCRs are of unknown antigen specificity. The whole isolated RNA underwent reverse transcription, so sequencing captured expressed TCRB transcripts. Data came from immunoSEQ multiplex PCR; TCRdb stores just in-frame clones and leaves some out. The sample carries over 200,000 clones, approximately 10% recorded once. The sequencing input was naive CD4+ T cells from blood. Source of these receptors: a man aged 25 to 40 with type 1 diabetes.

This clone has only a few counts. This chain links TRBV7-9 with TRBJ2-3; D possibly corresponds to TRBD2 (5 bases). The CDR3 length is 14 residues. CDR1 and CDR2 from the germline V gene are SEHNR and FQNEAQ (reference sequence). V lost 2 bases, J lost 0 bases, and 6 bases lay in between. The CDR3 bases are TGTGCCAGCAGCTTATCGGGGAGCACAGATACGCAGTATTTT. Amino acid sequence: CASSLSGSTDTQYF.

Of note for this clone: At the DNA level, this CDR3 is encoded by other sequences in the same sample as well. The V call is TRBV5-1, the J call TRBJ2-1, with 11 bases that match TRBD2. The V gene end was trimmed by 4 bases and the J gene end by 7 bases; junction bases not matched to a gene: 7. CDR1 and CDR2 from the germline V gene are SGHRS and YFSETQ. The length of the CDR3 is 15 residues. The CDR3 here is CASSLSGGARNEQFF. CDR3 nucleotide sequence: TGCGCCAGCAGCCTTAGCGGGGGGGCCCGGAATGAGCAGTTCTTC.

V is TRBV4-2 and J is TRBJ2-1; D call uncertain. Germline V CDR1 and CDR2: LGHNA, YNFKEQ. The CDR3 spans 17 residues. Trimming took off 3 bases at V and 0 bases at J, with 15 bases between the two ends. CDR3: CASSHVNPSSSYNEQFF. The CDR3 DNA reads TGTGCCAGCAGCCATGTAAACCCTTCGAGCTCCTACAATGAGCAGTTCTTC.

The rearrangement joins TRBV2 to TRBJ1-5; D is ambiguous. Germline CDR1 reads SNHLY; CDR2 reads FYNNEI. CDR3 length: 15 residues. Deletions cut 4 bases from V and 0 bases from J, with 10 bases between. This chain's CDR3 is CASSVGAYSNQPQHF. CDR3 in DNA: TGTGCCAGCAGTGTTGGAGCGTATAGCAATCAGCCCCAGCATTTT.

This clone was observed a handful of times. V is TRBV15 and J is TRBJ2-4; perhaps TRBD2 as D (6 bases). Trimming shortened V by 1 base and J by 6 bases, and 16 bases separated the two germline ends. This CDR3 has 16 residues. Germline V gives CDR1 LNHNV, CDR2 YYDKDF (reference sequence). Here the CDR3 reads CATSRVAGTGGNIQYF. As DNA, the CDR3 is TGTGCCACCAGCAGAGTTGCGGGGACCGGGGGAAACATTCAGTACTTC. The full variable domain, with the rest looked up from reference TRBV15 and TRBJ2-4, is DAMVIQNPRYQVTQFGKPVTLSCSQTLNHNVMYWYQQKSSQAPKLLFHYYDKDFNNEADTPDNFQSRRPNTSFCFLDIRSPGLGDTAMYLCATSRVAGTGGNIQYFGAGTRLSVL.

CDR3 sequence: CASSYATGTYEQYF. The DNA for the CDR3 is TGTGCCAGCAGTTACGCCACAGGGACCTACGAGCAGTACTTC. This rearrangement joins TRBV6-6 to TRBJ2-7, with D possibly being TRBD1 (6 bases). With 2 bases removed from V and 2 bases from J, the gap between germline ends came to 10 bases. Germline V gene data show CDR1 as MNHNY and CDR2 as SVGAGI (reference sequence). This CDR3 is 14 amino acids long.

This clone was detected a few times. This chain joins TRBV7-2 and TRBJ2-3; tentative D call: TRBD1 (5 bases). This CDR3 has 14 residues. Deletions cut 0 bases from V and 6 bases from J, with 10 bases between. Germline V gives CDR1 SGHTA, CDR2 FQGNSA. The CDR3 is CASSLAGAVDTQYF. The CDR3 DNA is TGTGCCAGCAGCTTAGCAGGGGCGGTGGATACGCAGTATTTT.

CDR3 amino acids: CASSEKRQGSGYTF. The CDR3 DNA reads TGTGCCAGCAGTGAAAAGAGACAGGGTTCCGGCTACACCTTC. The chain has TRBV2 and TRBJ1-2; 7 bases are shared with TRBD1. CDR3 size: 14 residues. Germline V gene lookup returns CDR1 SNHLY and CDR2 FYNNEI. V shed 2 bases and J 8 bases; nucleotides not matched to a gene: 8.